Each of the 12 T cell receptor beta chains below was sequenced from the same sample in a study of vaccination effects on CD4 cells after COVID-19 (dated by TCRdb to between 2021 and 2024). These receptors' antigens are unknown. In the ViraFEST assay, PBMC were stimulated with viral peptide pools, and antigen-specific CD4+ T cell clonotypes were then identified by expansion using TCR sequencing. After more than nine days of culture, CD4+ T cells were isolated with the EasySep CD4+ T cell isolation kit. PCR-confirmed SARS-CoV-2 infection had occurred in convalescent patients between March and December 2020, before the Alpha, Beta and Delta variants emerged in the United States. Library preparation was by the immunoSEQ multiplex PCR assay. TCRdb's version of the immuneACCESS table is confined to in-frame rearrangements and falls short of the full clone set. An unresolved V gene accounts for under half of the shortfall where checked; the remainder is of unknown origin. In all, the sample holds around 46,000 clones, and approximately 81% of those were seen once. Less than 30% of the sample is held by the ten biggest clonotypes.

The starting material was CD4+ T cells from PBMCs cultured with a peptide pool, obtained before COVID-19 vaccination. Receptor source: a human donor who had a prior SARS-CoV-2 infection.

This clone was seen more than once but under ten times. The chain is built from TRBV5-6 and TRBJ2-2, with TRBD1 matching 8 bases. The ends lost 5 bases at V and 6 bases at J; junction bases unmatched: 9. The CDR3 sequence is 15 residues long. From germline, CDR1 is SGHDT and CDR2 YYEEEE. In DNA form, the CDR3 reads TGTGCCAGCAGTTACGCGACAGGGGCGGCCGGGGAGCTGTTTTTT. Its protein product is CASSYATGAAGELFF.

This clone was picked up a small number of times. The CDR3 DNA reads as TGTGCCAGCTCAACCGGTCAGGGACAGGGCCCAGAGACCCAGTACTTC. Amino acid sequence: CASSTGQGQGPETQYF. The chain is built from TRBV18 and TRBJ2-5; 9 positions match TRBD1. The CDR3 length is 16 residues. V shed 5 bases and J 4 bases; nucleotides not matched to a gene: 11. Germline V gives CDR1 KGHSH, CDR2 LQKENI.

V and J are TRBV15 and TRBJ2-5, with D perhaps being TRBD1 or TRBD2 (5 bases each). The CDR3 runs to 14 residues. Deletions cut 5 bases from V and 2 bases from J, with 12 bases between. The germline V gene encodes CDR1 LNHNV and CDR2 YYDKDF (reference sequence). The CDR3 is CATSYGTTQETQYF. The CDR3 DNA follows: TGTGCCACCAGCTACGGGACCACTCAAGAGACCCAGTACTTC.

The chain carries TRBV7-2 and TRBJ2-5; 7 bases match TRBD1. Trimming at V came to 6 bases and at J to 1 base, leaving 2 bases not matched to a gene. This CDR3 comprises 13 residues. Germline assignment: CDR1 SGHTA and CDR2 FQGNSA. The CDR3 loop is CASRQGPQETQYF. CDR3 sequence (DNA): TGTGCCAGCAGACAGGGGCCCCAAGAGACCCAGTACTTC.

The chain uses TRBV10-3 and TRBJ2-1; D possibly corresponds to TRBD1 (5 bases). Trimming stripped 3 bases from V and 8 bases from J, with 8 bases between. CDR1 and CDR2 (germline): ENHRY, SYGVKD. This CDR3 contains 12 residues. In DNA form, the CDR3 reads TGTGCCATCAGTGACTTGACAGATGAGCAGTTCTTC. Translated: CAISDLTDEQFF.

This clone appeared a few times. This rearrangement joins TRBV5-6 to TRBJ1-2; no firm D call. V was cut by 4 bases and J by 1 base, with 14 bases left in between. The CDR3 has 15 amino acids. Germline CDR1 is SGHDT and CDR2 is YYEEEE. The CDR3 nucleotides read TGTGCCAGCAGCCCCCTGACACCGATTAACTATGGCTACACCTTC. The encoded protein is CASSPLTPINYGYTF.

This rearrangement joins TRBV5-6 to TRBJ2-2, with 9 bases lining up with TRBD1. Trimming took 6 bases from V and 6 from J; bases not matched to a gene: 3. The CDR3 covers 13 residues. Germline V CDR1 and CDR2: SGHDT, YYEEEE. The CDR3 protein is CASTRQGAGELFF. The CDR3 DNA is TGTGCCAGCACCCGACAGGGGGCCGGGGAGCTGTTTTTT.

The chain joins TRBV6-5 to TRBJ2-7; D may be TRBD1 (7 bases). The germline V gene encodes CDR1 MNHEY and CDR2 SVGAGI. The CDR3 is 14 residues long. V lost 7 bases to trimming and J lost 7 bases, with 20 bases between them. The CDR3 loop is CASKGRGDSGEQYF. The CDR3 DNA is TGTGCCAGCAAAGGCAGGGGGGACTCGGGGGAGCAGTACTTC.

The CDR3 region has the DNA TGTGCCAGCAGCGCACTACAGGGGCAGACTGAAGCTTTCTTT. Protein: CASSALQGQTEAFF. The genes are TRBV9 and TRBJ1-1, with 7 positions matching TRBD1. V was clipped by 3 bases and J by 5 bases; unmatched bases: 7. This CDR3 comprises 14 residues. Germline V lookup: CDR1 SGDLS, CDR2 YYNGEE.

CDR3 DNA: TGTGCCAGCAGGCGGCGGGGCAGGGGTTGGGGAGAGACCCAGTACTTC. Protein: CASRRRGRGWGETQYF. The V gene is TRBV7-8, the J gene TRBJ2-5; the D gene could be TRBD1 or TRBD2 (6 bases each). The CDR3 is made up of 16 amino acids. The V gene's germline CDR1 is SGHVS and CDR2 FQNEAQ. The V end was cut by 6 bases, the J end by 4 bases, with 21 bases between.

The rearrangement uses TRBV2 and TRBJ1-6, with no clear D. V was trimmed by 5 bases and J by 6 bases, leaving 20 bases between them. From germline, CDR1 is SNHLY and CDR2 FYNNEI. This CDR3 comprises 17 residues. Here the CDR3 DNA reads TGTGCCAGCAGTCATAAAGCCGCGGGTCCAACTAATTCACCCCTCCACTTT. Its protein is CASSHKAAGPTNSPLHF.

This chain joins TRBV5-1 and TRBJ1-1; D might be TRBD1 (5 bases). Germline CDR1 reads SGHRS; CDR2 reads YFSETQ. This CDR3 is built from 15 residues. V lost 4 bases to trimming and J lost 10 bases, with 23 bases between them. The CDR3 DNA sequence: TGCGCCAGCAGCCCCGCTACTTTTACCGGGACTAGAGCTTTCTTT. Its protein product is CASSPATFTGTRAFF.